The clone carrying this T cell receptor (beta chain) was counted a few times. As yet, its antigen is unknown. The data are from a study of neurological immune-mediated disorders. Whole-study findings and limits: A possible signature was seen in one related-CDR3 cluster, into which phylogenetic grouping placed the repertoires of 18 of 34 multiple sclerosis patients. None of the CDR3 amino acid sequences in expanded clones turned up in more than one subject, which points to private repertoires in all groups.

The output of every sequencing run, over 160 million TCR-beta sequences, came from 15-18 subjects. TCRdb analysed the 5' RACE reads with MiXCR anew, one entry per CDR3 protein. The data show 130,000 or so distinct CDR3 sequences, with about 3.2% seen just once and 1% to 1.5% held by the top ten. The germline gives CDR1 MNHNY, CDR2 SVGAGI (reference sequence). There are 12 residues in the CDR3. Trimming left V 0 bases short and J 4 bases short, with 4 bases between. The clonotype comes from a woman in her twenties or thirties with multiple sclerosis. V gene TRBV6-6 combines with J gene TRBJ2-7; D call uncertain. Sequenced sample: PBMCs. CDR3 loop: CASSYSPYEQYF. CDR3 in DNA: TGTGCCAGCAGTTACTCTCCTTACGAGCAGTACTTC.